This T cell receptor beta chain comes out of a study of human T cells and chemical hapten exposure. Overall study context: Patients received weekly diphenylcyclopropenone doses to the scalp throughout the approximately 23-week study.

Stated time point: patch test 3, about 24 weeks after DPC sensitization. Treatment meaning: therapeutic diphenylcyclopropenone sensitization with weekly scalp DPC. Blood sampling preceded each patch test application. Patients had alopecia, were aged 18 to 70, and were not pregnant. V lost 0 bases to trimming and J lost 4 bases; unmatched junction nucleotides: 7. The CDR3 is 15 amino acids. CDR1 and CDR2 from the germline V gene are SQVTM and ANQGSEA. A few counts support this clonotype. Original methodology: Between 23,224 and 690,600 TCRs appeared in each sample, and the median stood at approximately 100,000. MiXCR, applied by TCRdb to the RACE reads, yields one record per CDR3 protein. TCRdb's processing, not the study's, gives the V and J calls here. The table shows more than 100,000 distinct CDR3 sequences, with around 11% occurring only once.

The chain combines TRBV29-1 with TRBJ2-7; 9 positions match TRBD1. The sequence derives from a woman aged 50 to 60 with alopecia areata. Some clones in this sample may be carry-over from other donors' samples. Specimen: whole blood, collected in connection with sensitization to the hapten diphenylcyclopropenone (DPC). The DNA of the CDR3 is TGCAGCGTTGAAGACAGGAACAGGGGGCGGTACGAGCAGTACTTC. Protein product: CSVEDRNRGRYEQYF.